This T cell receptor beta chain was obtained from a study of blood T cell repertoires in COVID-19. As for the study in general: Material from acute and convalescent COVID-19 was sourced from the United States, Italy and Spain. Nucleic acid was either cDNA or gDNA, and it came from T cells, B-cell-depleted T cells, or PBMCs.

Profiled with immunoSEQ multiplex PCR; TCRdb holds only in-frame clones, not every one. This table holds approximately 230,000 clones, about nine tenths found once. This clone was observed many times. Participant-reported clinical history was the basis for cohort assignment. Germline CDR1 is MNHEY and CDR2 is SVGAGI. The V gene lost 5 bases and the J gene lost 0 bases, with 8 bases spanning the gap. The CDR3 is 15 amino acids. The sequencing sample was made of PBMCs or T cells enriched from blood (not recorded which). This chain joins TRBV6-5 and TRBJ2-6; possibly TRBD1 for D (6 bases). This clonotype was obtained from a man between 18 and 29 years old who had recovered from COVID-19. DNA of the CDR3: TGTGCCAGCAGTCAGGACAGCTCTGGGGCCAACGTCCTGACTTTC. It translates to CASSQDSSGANVLTF.